This T cell receptor (beta chain) emerged from a study of radiotherapy plus CTLA-4 blockade in lung cancer. TCRdb's table, derived via immunoSEQ multiplex PCR, lists solely in-frame clones and lacks some. The table lists approximately 85,000 clones, about 80% of them singletons. Of note for this clone: Its antigen is unknown.

Patients with chemo-refractory metastatic non-small-cell lung cancer received focal radiation plus CTLA-4 blockade with ipilimumab. V lost 1 base and J lost 3; bases outside the gene matches: 6. This CDR3 contains 17 residues. Germline V gene data show CDR1 as LGHNA and CDR2 as YNFKEQ. Study-wide results and limits: Expansion of tumor-derived TCR clones was observed in blood after radiotherapy plus ipilimumab.

Sample: peripheral blood, taken from a patient treated with radiotherapy plus ipilimumab. The rearrangement uses TRBV4-2 and TRBJ2-2; TRBD2 agrees at 9 bases. The TCR originated in a human donor with non-small cell lung cancer that progressed on radiotherapy plus ipilimumab. CDR3 bases: TGTGCCAGCAGCCAAGTTGGGGGACTAGCCTACACCGGGGAGCTGTTTTTT. Its protein product is CASSQVGGLAYTGELFF.